This T cell receptor beta chain was retrieved from a study of cytomegalovirus exposure and HLA in healthy donors. Study details: The study's early data release held 75 million to 95 million unique TCRs from HLA-typed donors.

The CDR3 runs 14 residues. Germline values: CDR1 KGHSH, CDR2 LQKENI. V dropped 0 bases and J dropped 10 bases, with 15 bases sitting between them. This clone was observed once. A multiplex PCR was run with 60 Vbeta primers and 13 Jbeta primers. Generated by immunoSEQ multiplex PCR, the TCRdb table keeps only in-frame clones and is missing some. The sample lists about 170,000 clones; around 79% were seen once. The genes are TRBV18 and TRBJ1-1; D uncertain. Sample: PBMCs. The clonotype originates from a woman in her fifties or sixties in good health and CMV-seropositive. CDR3 loop: CASSPPDMKEAAFF. DNA of the CDR3: TGTGCCAGCTCACCACCGGATATGAAGGAGGCAGCTTTCTTT.